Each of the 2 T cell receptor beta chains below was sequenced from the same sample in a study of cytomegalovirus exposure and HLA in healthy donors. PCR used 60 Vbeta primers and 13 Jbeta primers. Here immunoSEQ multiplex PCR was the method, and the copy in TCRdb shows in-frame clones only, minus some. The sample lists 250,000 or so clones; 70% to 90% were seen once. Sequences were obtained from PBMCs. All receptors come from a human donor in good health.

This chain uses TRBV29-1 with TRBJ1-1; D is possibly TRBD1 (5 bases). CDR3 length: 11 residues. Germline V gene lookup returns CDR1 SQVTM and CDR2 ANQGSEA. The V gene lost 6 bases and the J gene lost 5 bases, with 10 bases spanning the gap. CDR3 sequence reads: CSVWGGTEAFF. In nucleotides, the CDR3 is TGCAGCGTGTGGGGGGGAACTGAAGCTTTCTTT.

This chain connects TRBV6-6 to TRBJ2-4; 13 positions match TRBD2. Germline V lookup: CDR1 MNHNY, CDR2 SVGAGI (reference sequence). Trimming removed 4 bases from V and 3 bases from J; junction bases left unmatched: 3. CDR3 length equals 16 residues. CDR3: CASSFGLAGVKNIQYF. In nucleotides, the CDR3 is TGTGCCAGCAGTTTCGGACTAGCGGGAGTCAAAAACATTCAGTACTTC.